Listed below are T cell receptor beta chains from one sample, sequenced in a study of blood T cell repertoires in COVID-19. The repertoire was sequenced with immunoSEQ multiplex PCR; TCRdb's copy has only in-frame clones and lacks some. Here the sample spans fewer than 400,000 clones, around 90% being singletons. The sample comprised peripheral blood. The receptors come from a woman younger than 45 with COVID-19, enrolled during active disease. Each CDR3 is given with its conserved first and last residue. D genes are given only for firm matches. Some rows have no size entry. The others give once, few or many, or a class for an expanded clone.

CDR3 DNA: TGTGCCAGCAGTTTTACAGGGGGAGGCTACTACGAGCAGTACTTC
CDR3 protein: CASSFTGGGYYEQYF
D gene: TRBD1
V gene: TRBV27
clone size: NA
J gene: TRBJ2-7

CDR3 DNA: TGTGCCAGCAGCCGGAGGGCAGGGCCAATGAACACTGAAGCTTTCTTT
CDR3 protein: CASSRRAGPMNTEAFF
D gene: NA
V gene: TRBV7-2
clone size: once
J gene: TRBJ1-1

CDR3 DNA: TGTGCCAGTGGACAGGGGGCCTACAATGAGCAGTTCTTC
CDR3 protein: CASGQGAYNEQFF
D gene: TRBD1
V gene: TRBV11-3
clone size: NA
J gene: TRBJ2-1

CDR3 DNA: TGTGCCAGCTCCCCCGAGTTGGCCTACAATGAGCAGTTCTTC
CDR3 protein: CASSPELAYNEQFF
D gene: NA
V gene: TRBV18
clone size: NA
J gene: TRBJ2-1

CDR3 DNA: TGTGCCAGTAGTCCGACAGGCTACGAGCAGTACTTC
CDR3 protein: CASSPTGYEQYF
D gene: NA
V gene: TRBV19
clone size: once
J gene: TRBJ2-7

CDR3 DNA: TGTGCCACCAGCCCCCAACCTAGACAGGGCAAACCCCCCAGCTCCTACAATGAGCAGTTCTTC
CDR3 protein: CATSPQPRQGKPPSSYNEQFF
D gene: TRBD1
V gene: TRBV15
clone size: NA
J gene: TRBJ2-1

CDR3 DNA: TGTGCCAGCAGCCCTCAGACTAGCGGGCCATTCAATGAGCAGTTCTTC
CDR3 protein: CASSPQTSGPFNEQFF
D gene: TRBD2
V gene: TRBV7-3
clone size: NA
J gene: TRBJ2-1

CDR3 DNA: TGTGCCAGCAAAATGGGAGGGGCTAGCACAGATACGCAGTATTTT
CDR3 protein: CASKMGGASTDTQYF
D gene: TRBD2
V gene: TRBV5-4
clone size: NA
J gene: TRBJ2-3

CDR3 DNA: TGCGCCAGCAGCTTGGGCGGGAGATTGGATGAGCAGTTCTTC
CDR3 protein: CASSLGGRLDEQFF
D gene: TRBD2
V gene: TRBV5-1
clone size: NA
J gene: TRBJ2-1

CDR3 DNA: TGTGCCATCAGCCCTAGCGGGGCCTACGAGCAGTACTTC
CDR3 protein: CAISPSGAYEQYF
D gene: TRBD2
V gene: TRBV10-3
clone size: NA
J gene: TRBJ2-7

CDR3 DNA: TGTGCCAGCAGCTTAGCCATTAGCGGGAGCACAGATACGCAGTATTTT
CDR3 protein: CASSLAISGSTDTQYF
D gene: TRBD2
V gene: TRBV7-9
clone size: NA
J gene: TRBJ2-3

CDR3 DNA: TGCGCCAGCAGCTTGGTTACCGGGCTTACAGGGATTCTCTACGAGCAGTACTTC
CDR3 protein: CASSLVTGLTGILYEQYF
D gene: NA
V gene: TRBV5-1
clone size: NA
J gene: TRBJ2-7

CDR3 DNA: TGTGCCAGTAGTATTCAGGGGGGTAACACTGAAGCTTTCTTT
CDR3 protein: CASSIQGGNTEAFF
D gene: TRBD1
V gene: TRBV19
clone size: NA
J gene: TRBJ1-1

CDR3 DNA: TGTGCCAGCAGTCTTAACAGGGGTGAAGATGGCTACACCTTC
CDR3 protein: CASSLNRGEDGYTF
D gene: TRBD1
V gene: TRBV6-5
clone size: NA
J gene: TRBJ1-2

CDR3 DNA: TGTGCCAGTAGTAATCCGGGGGCTGAAGCTTTCTTT
CDR3 protein: CASSNPGAEAFF
D gene: NA
V gene: TRBV19
clone size: NA
J gene: TRBJ1-1

CDR3 DNA: TGTGCCAGCAGTGAGGACAGGTTTACTTCACCCCTCCACTTT
CDR3 protein: CASSEDRFTSPLHF
D gene: TRBD1
V gene: TRBV2
clone size: NA
J gene: TRBJ1-6

CDR3 DNA: TGCGCCAGCAGCCAAGCCCTGCTGGGGACTAGGGAGCAGTACTTC
CDR3 protein: CASSQALLGTREQYF
D gene: TRBD2
V gene: TRBV4-1
clone size: NA
J gene: TRBJ2-7

CDR3 DNA: TGTGCCAGCAGCTTCGGGACAGGGAACGAGCAGTACTTC
CDR3 protein: CASSFGTGNEQYF
D gene: TRBD1
V gene: TRBV9
clone size: NA
J gene: TRBJ2-7

CDR3 DNA: TGTGCCAGCAGTCATACTGGCAGGGGGGACTATGGCTACACCTTC
CDR3 protein: CASSHTGRGDYGYTF
D gene: TRBD1
V gene: TRBV27
clone size: NA
J gene: TRBJ1-2

CDR3 DNA: TGTGCCAGCAGCCGGGGACGGGAGCCGTACGAGCAGTACTTC
CDR3 protein: CASSRGREPYEQYF
D gene: NA
V gene: TRBV7-2
clone size: NA
J gene: TRBJ2-7

CDR3 DNA: TGTGCCAGCAGTTCCTTAGGGGCACAGGGGGCGGGTGGCTACACCTTC
CDR3 protein: CASSSLGAQGAGGYTF
D gene: TRBD1
V gene: TRBV6-5
clone size: NA
J gene: TRBJ1-2

CDR3 DNA: TGCGCCAGCAGCTTGGGACCCCAGGGTGGTCAAGAGACCCAGTACTTC
CDR3 protein: CASSLGPQGGQETQYF
D gene: NA
V gene: TRBV5-1
clone size: NA
J gene: TRBJ2-5

CDR3 DNA: TGTGCCAGCAGCGCAACAGGGGGCAAGACAGATACGCAGTATTTT
CDR3 protein: CASSATGGKTDTQYF
D gene: TRBD1
V gene: TRBV5-6
clone size: NA
J gene: TRBJ2-3

CDR3 DNA: TGCAGCGTTGAAGGCGTAATGAACACTGAAGCTTTCTTT
CDR3 protein: CSVEGVMNTEAFF
D gene: NA
V gene: TRBV29-1
clone size: NA
J gene: TRBJ1-1

CDR3 DNA: TGTGCCAGCAGCGTAGGTCAGGATCAGCCCCAGCATTTT
CDR3 protein: CASSVGQDQPQHF
D gene: NA
V gene: TRBV9
clone size: NA
J gene: TRBJ1-5

CDR3 DNA: TGCGCCAGCAGCCTGACAGGGGTTCTCTACGAGCAGTACTTC
CDR3 protein: CASSLTGVLYEQYF
D gene: TRBD1
V gene: TRBV10-2
clone size: NA
J gene: TRBJ2-7

CDR3 DNA: TGTGCCAGTAGTATAGGAGCGGGAGTCTACGAGCAGTACTTC
CDR3 protein: CASSIGAGVYEQYF
D gene: TRBD2
V gene: TRBV19
clone size: NA
J gene: TRBJ2-7

CDR3 DNA: TGTGCCAGTAGTATAGATGGGCTAGCGGGTCTCTCCTACAATGAGCAGTTCTTC
CDR3 protein: CASSIDGLAGLSYNEQFF
D gene: TRBD2
V gene: TRBV19
clone size: NA
J gene: TRBJ2-1

CDR3 DNA: TGTGCCAGCAGCAAAGGGGACAGGAGCCCGGAAGGCTACACCTTC
CDR3 protein: CASSKGDRSPEGYTF
D gene: TRBD1
V gene: TRBV9
clone size: NA
J gene: TRBJ1-2